Below, 22 T cell receptor beta chains from the same sample are listed, as sequenced in a study of cytomegalovirus exposure and HLA in healthy donors. The PCR ran on 60 Vbeta and 13 Jbeta primers. TCRdb's copy holds only in-frame clones and misses some; the assay was immunoSEQ multiplex PCR. The sample holds around 200,000 clones, less than 90% seen once. Sequenced sample: PBMCs. These receptors came from a woman in her 30s in good health and CMV-seronegative.

The V and J genes are TRBV5-1 and TRBJ2-1, with 10 bases identical to TRBD1. Germline V lookup: CDR1 SGHRS, CDR2 YFSETQ. The CDR3 sequence is 14 residues long. The junction had 7 bases not matched to a gene; V was cut back by 5 bases and J by 8 bases. The chain's CDR3 is CASRGTGVYDEQFF. The CDR3 DNA reads TGCGCCAGCAGAGGGACAGGGGTTTACGATGAGCAGTTCTTC.

The chain uses TRBV6-5 and TRBJ2-7; 9 bases line up with TRBD1. From germline, CDR1 is MNHEY and CDR2 SVGAGI. The CDR3 is made up of 14 amino acids. V lost 6 bases, J lost 5 bases, and 8 bases stayed unmatched. The CDR3, as DNA: TGTGCCAGCAGGATACCCGGGACAGGGAACGAGCAGTACTTC. This translates into CASRIPGTGNEQYF.

The genes are TRBV5-6 and TRBJ1-5; D call uncertain. CDR3 size: 13 residues. The ends were cut back, 0 bases at V and 5 bases at J, with 6 bases in the middle. Per the germline V gene, CDR1 is SGHDT and CDR2 is YYEEEE. The CDR3 nucleotides are TGTGCCAGCAGCTTGGGGCCGCATCAGCCCCAGCATTTT. Protein product: CASSLGPHQPQHF.

This chain connects TRBV5-6 to TRBJ2-2; 7 bases agree with TRBD1. With 4 bases clipped from V and 1 base from J, the junction kept 7 bases outside the gene matches. Germline V gene lookup returns CDR1 SGHDT and CDR2 YYEEEE. The CDR3 sequence is 16 residues long. The CDR3 loop is CASSPRRQGNTGELFF. CDR3 nucleotide sequence: TGTGCCAGCAGCCCACGGAGACAGGGGAACACCGGGGAGCTGTTTTTT.

The rearrangement uses TRBV5-1 and TRBJ2-1, with D possibly matching TRBD2 (6 bases). Trimming removed 4 bases at V and 8 bases at J, with 7 bases between. CDR3 length: 11 residues. Per germline, CDR1 SGHRS and CDR2 YFSETQ. The CDR3 reads CASSPGDEQFF. The CDR3 bases are TGCGCCAGCAGCCCGGGGGATGAGCAGTTCTTC. Using reference TRBV5-1 and TRBJ2-1 for the parts outside the CDR3, the full variable domain is KAGVTQTPRYLIKTRGQQVTLSCSPISGHRSVSWYQQTPGQGLQFLFEYFSETQRNKGNFPGRFSGRQFSNSRSEMNVSTLELGDSALYLCASSPGDEQFFGPGTRLTVL.

The chain combines TRBV6-1 with TRBJ2-5; weak D call: TRBD1 (6 bases). Germline CDR1 reads MNHNS; CDR2 reads SASEGT. With 2 bases removed from V and 5 bases from J, the gap between germline ends came to 18 bases. This CDR3 is built from 16 residues. The CDR3 spells CASSESGVPRGETQYF. The CDR3 coding sequence is TGTGCCAGCAGTGAAAGTGGTGTCCCCAGGGGCGAGACCCAGTACTTC.

The V gene is TRBV11-3, the J gene TRBJ2-1; TRBD1 is a possible D gene (6 bases). Trimming cost V 3 bases and J 4 bases, with 10 bases left between them. The V gene's germline CDR1 is SGHNT and CDR2 YENEEA. The CDR3 is made up of 14 amino acids. The CDR3, as DNA: TGTGCCAGCAGCTTCGCTGGACAGTACAATGAGCAGTTCTTC. Encoded protein: CASSFAGQYNEQFF.

The DNA for the CDR3 is TGTGCCAGTCGTTTCACAGATACGCAGTATTTT. The encoded protein is CASRFTDTQYF. The V call is TRBV19, the J call TRBJ2-3; D gene unclear. The V and J ends lost 8 bases and 2 bases respectively, with 5 bases between them. The CDR3 is 11 residues long. CDR1 and CDR2 from the germline V gene are LNHDA and SQIVND (reference sequence).

The chain uses TRBV9 and TRBJ1-3, with D perhaps matching TRBD1 (6 bases). Germline CDR1 reads SGDLS; CDR2 reads YYNGEE. CDR3 length: 14 residues. The V end was cut by 4 bases, the J end by 4 bases, with 12 bases between. The CDR3, as DNA: TGTGCCAGCAGCCCTTGGGGGCAAGGAAACACCATATATTTT. Encoded protein: CASSPWGQGNTIYF.

This chain joins TRBV7-2 and TRBJ2-7, with D perhaps matching TRBD2 (7 bases). This CDR3 region has 16 residues. CDR1 is SGHTA and CDR2 is FQGNSA in the germline V gene. V was shortened by 4 bases and J by 7 bases, with 23 bases between the two germline ends. CDR3: CASSSGRASLGGEQYF. In DNA form, the CDR3 reads TGTGCCAGCAGCTCGGGGAGGGCATCCCTAGGGGGGGAGCAGTACTTC.

The chain has TRBV28 and TRBJ1-6, with 7 bases aligning to TRBD1. Germline CDR1 reads MDHEN; CDR2 reads SYDVKM. Unmatched junction bases numbered 4, after V lost 4 bases and J lost 7 bases. This CDR3 has 14 amino acids. The CDR3: CASSSGTANSPLHF. In DNA form, the CDR3 reads TGTGCCAGCAGTTCCGGGACAGCCAATTCACCCCTCCACTTT.

On this clone: Other DNA sequences from this sample encode an identical CDR3 as well. In nucleotides, the CDR3 is TGTGCCAGCACCGGGAGTACAGATACGCAGTATTTT. Translated: CASTGSTDTQYF. The chain is built from TRBV9 and TRBJ2-3; possible D gene TRBD2, 6 bases. Trimming removed 6 bases from V and 3 bases from J, with 8 bases in between. The CDR3 consists of 12 residues. Germline lookup yields CDR1 SGDLS and CDR2 YYNGEE. The full variable domain, in which reference TRBV9 and TRBJ2-3 provide the parts outside the CDR3, is DSGVTQTPKHLITATGQRVTLRCSPRSGDLSVYWYQQSLDQGLQFLIQYYNGEERAKGNILERFSAQQFPDLHSELNLSSLELGDSALYFCASTGSTDTQYFGPGTRLTVL.

About this clone itself: Germline and junction disagree at one end, which may indicate a read error. Additional DNA sequences in this sample encode the identical CDR3. This chain joins TRBV7-9 and TRBJ1-4; TRBD1 matches at 7 bases. CDR1 is SEHNR and CDR2 is FQNEAQ in the germline V gene (reference sequence). CDR3 length equals 17 residues. CDR3 bases: TGTGCTAGCAGCTTATACTATGGGACAGCAACTAATGAAAAACTGTTTTTT. Its translation: CASSLYYGTATNEKLFF.

The rearrangement joins TRBV7-2 to TRBJ2-2; D gene ambiguous. The CDR3 is 13 residues long. CDR1 and CDR2 (germline): SGHTA, FQGNSA. The V gene lost 2 bases and the J gene lost 5 bases, with 6 bases spanning the gap. Here the CDR3 reads CASSLTLTGELFF. DNA for the CDR3: TGTGCCAGCAGCTTAACCCTAACCGGGGAGCTGTTTTTT.

The V and J genes are TRBV6-1 and TRBJ2-1; 15 bases fit TRBD2. V shed 4 bases, J shed 3 bases, and the junction held 4 bases outside the gene matches. Germline V gene sequence: CDR1 MNHNS, CDR2 SASEGT. This CDR3 region has 17 residues. The CDR3 DNA reads TGTGCCAGCAGTGCGGGACTAGCGGGGGGATACTACAATGAGCAGTTCTTC. Translated, it gives CASSAGLAGGYYNEQFF.

V is TRBV28 and J is TRBJ1-2; no clear D. The length of the CDR3 is 14 residues. CDR1 is MDHEN, CDR2 SYDVKM, per germline. Trimming took 6 bases from V and 7 from J, leaving 18 bases between them. CDR3 DNA sequence: TGTGCCAGCAGCCCCTCGGGGATACTATCTGGCTACACCTTC. Protein: CASSPSGILSGYTF.

The chain employs TRBV27 and TRBJ2-1, with D possibly TRBD1 on 5 matching bases. The length of the CDR3 is 16 residues. V dropped 5 bases and J dropped 0 bases, with 14 bases sitting between them. CDR1 and CDR2 from the germline V gene are MNHEY and SMNVEV (reference sequence). The CDR3 sequence is CASSPSQASSYNEQFF. The CDR3 DNA reads TGTGCCAGCAGTCCCTCACAGGCCAGCTCCTACAATGAGCAGTTCTTC.

This clone was observed a single time. The V call is TRBV9, the J call TRBJ2-5, with TRBD2 identical over 15 bases. The V gene's germline CDR1 is SGDLS and CDR2 YYNGEE. Trimming removed 4 bases from V and 5 bases from J; junction bases left unmatched: 9. The CDR3 has 17 residues. In nucleotides, the CDR3 is TGTGCCAGCAGCAAGGTGGGACTAGCGGGAGGAGGTGAGACCCAGTACTTC. It yields the protein CASSKVGLAGGGETQYF.

The V gene is TRBV5-1, the J gene TRBJ1-1; 8 bases agree with TRBD1. With 4 bases clipped from V and 1 base from J, the junction kept 6 bases outside the gene matches. CDR1 and CDR2 from the germline V gene are SGHRS and YFSETQ. The CDR3 is made up of 15 amino acids. The CDR3: CASSHPGTGNTEAFF. CDR3 bases: TGCGCCAGCAGCCACCCCGGGACAGGGAACACTGAAGCTTTCTTT.

The chain employs TRBV7-6 and TRBJ2-7, with 7 bases matching TRBD2. Germline V CDR1 and CDR2: SGHVS, FNYEAQ. After removal of 5 bases from V and 11 bases from J, the junction contained 6 bases not matched to a gene. The CDR3 extends over 11 amino acids. The CDR3, as DNA: TGTGCCAGCAGCACAGGACTAGTGAAGTACTTC. Its protein product is CASSTGLVKYF.

The chain combines TRBV2 with TRBJ2-3; 13 nucleotides agree with TRBD2. The J segment lost 4 bases and the V segment lost 6 bases, leaving 4 bases of the junction unmatched. CDR3 length: 15 residues. CDR1 and CDR2 from the germline V gene are SNHLY and FYNNEI. The CDR3 nucleotides read TGTGCCAGCAGAGAACTAGCGGGGGGGCCAGATACGCAGTATTTT. The encoded protein is CASRELAGGPDTQYF. The full variable domain, rest sourced from reference TRBV2 and TRBJ2-3, is EPEVTQTPSHQVTQMGQEVILRCVPISNHLYFYWYRQILGQKVEFLVSFYNNEISEKSEIFDDQFSVERPDGSNFTLKIRSTKLEDSAMYFCASRELAGGPDTQYFGPGTRLTVL.

The chain uses TRBV9 and TRBJ2-1, with 10 bases matching TRBD2. The CDR3 is 14 amino acids. From germline, CDR1 is SGDLS and CDR2 YYNGEE. V shed 4 bases and J 9 bases; nucleotides not matched to a gene: 7. CDR3 DNA sequence: TGTGCCAGCAGCACTCAAGCGGGAGGGTCTGAGCAGTTCTTC. It codes for CASSTQAGGSEQFF.